Listed below are T cell receptor beta chains from one sample, sequenced in a study of blood T cell repertoires in COVID-19. Libraries were prepared by immunoSEQ multiplex PCR; TCRdb keeps only in-frame clonotypes and omits some of them. In the table there are a few hundred thousand clones, approximately 81% of which are singletons. Sequencing was performed on peripheral blood. The receptor source for this set is a man aged 30 to 39 with active or convalescent COVID-19. Each CDR3 is given with its conserved first and last residue. A D gene is named only where the DNA matches it firmly. Rows give clone size only sometimes, using once, few, many, or a class for an expanded clone.

cdr3_nt cdr3_aa d_call j_call v_call clone_size
TGTGCCAGCAGTGGATCGGACAGGAAGGTAAGGCCGGATCAGCCCCAGCATTTT CASSGSDRKVRPDQPQHF TRBD1 TRBJ1-5 TRBV6-6 few
TGTGCCAGCAGTTTCCGTGGGGGGGCTGGAAACACCATATATTTT CASSFRGGAGNTIYF - TRBJ1-3 TRBV27 -
TGTGCCAGCAGCTCCGGGACAGGGGGGGGAGATACGCAGTATTTT CASSSGTGGGDTQYF TRBD1 TRBJ2-3 TRBV5-4 few
TGCTCGAAACTAGGTTGTCGGACCCACAATGAGCAGTTCTTC CSKLGCRTHNEQFF - TRBJ2-1 TRBV23-1 -
TGTGCCAGCTCCCGGGGGAGGACTGAAGCTTTCTTT CASSRGRTEAFF - TRBJ1-1 TRBV18 -
TGTGCCAGCAGCTTGGGAGGGTCAGGGACATTCTATGGCTACACCTTC CASSLGGSGTFYGYTF - TRBJ1-2 TRBV5-5 -
TGTGCCAGCAGCTTAGGGGCCGGGACAGGGATCGAGCAGTACTTC CASSLGAGTGIEQYF TRBD1 TRBJ2-7 TRBV11-2 -
TGTGCCAGCAGCAACCCCCAGGGGAGGGTGGGAGAGACCCAGTACTTC CASSNPQGRVGETQYF - TRBJ2-5 TRBV9 once
TGCGCCAGCTCCCCCCAGACTAGCGGGGTGTACAATGAGCAGTTCTTC CASSPQTSGVYNEQFF TRBD2 TRBJ2-1 TRBV5-1 -
TGCAGCGTCGTTAGAGGAAACACCATATATTTT CSVVRGNTIYF - TRBJ1-3 TRBV29-1 -